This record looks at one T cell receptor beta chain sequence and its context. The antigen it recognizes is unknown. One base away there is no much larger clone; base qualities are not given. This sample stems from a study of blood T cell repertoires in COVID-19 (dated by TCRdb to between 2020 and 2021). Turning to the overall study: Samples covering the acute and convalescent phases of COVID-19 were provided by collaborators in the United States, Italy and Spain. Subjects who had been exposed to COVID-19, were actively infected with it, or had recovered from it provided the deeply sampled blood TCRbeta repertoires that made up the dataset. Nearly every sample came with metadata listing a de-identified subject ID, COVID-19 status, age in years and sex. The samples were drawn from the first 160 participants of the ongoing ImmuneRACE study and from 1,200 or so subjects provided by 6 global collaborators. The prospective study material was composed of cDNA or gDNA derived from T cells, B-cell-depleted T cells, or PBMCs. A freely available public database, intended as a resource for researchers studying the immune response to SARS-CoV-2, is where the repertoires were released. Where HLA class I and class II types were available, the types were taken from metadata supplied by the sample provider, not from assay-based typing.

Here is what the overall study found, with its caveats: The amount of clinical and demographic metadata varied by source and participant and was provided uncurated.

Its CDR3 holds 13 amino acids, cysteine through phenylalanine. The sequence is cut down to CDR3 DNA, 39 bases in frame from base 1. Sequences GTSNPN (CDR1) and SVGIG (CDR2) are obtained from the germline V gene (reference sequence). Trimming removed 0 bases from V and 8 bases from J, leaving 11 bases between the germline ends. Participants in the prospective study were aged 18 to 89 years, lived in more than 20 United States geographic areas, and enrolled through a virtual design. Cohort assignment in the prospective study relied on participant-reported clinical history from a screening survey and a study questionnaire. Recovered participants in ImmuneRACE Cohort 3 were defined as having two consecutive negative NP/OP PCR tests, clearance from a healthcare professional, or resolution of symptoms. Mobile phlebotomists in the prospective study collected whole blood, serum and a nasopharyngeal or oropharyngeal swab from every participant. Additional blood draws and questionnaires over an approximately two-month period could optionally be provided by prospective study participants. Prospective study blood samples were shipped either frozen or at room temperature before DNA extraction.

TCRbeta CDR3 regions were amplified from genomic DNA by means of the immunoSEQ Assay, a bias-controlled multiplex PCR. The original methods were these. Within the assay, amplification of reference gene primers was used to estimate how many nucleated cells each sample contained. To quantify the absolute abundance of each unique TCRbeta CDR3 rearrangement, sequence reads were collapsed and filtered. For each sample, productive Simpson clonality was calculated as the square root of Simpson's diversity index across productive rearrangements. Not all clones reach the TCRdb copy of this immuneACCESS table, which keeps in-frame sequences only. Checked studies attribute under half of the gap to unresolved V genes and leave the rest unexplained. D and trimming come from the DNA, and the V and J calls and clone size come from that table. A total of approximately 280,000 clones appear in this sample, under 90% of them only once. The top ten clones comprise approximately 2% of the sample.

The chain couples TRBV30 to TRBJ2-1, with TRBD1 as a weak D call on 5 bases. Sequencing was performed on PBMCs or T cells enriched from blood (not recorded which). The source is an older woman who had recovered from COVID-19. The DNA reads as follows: TGTGCCTGGAGTGTGAGCAGGGCCCATGAGCAGTTCTTC. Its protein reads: CAWSVSRAHEQFF.